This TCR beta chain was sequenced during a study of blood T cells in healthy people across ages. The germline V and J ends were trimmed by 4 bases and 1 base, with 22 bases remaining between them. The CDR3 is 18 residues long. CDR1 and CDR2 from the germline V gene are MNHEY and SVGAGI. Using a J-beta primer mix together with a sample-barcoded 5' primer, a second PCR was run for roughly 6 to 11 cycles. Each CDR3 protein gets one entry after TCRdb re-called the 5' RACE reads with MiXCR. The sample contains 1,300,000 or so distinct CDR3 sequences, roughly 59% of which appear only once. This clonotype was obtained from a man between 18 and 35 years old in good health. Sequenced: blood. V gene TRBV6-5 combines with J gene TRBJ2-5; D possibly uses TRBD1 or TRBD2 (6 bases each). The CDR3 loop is CASSSSGALKGPQETQYF. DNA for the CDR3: TGTGCCAGCAGTTCCTCGGGGGCCCTCAAAGGACCCCAAGAGACCCAGTACTTC.